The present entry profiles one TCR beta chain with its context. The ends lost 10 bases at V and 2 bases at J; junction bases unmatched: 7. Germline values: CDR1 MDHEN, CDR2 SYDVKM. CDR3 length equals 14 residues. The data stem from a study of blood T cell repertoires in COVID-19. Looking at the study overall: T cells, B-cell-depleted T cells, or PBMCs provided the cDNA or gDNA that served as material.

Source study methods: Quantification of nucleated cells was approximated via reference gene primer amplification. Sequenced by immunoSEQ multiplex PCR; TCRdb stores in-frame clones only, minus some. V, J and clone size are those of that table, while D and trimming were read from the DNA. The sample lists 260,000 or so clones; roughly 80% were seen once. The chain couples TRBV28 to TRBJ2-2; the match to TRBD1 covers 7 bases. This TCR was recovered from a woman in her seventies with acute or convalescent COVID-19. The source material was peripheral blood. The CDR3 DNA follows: TGTGCCACCCTCACAGGGGACAACACCGGGGAGCTGTTTTTT. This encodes CATLTGDNTGELFF.